The 12 T cell receptor beta chains in this list originate from one sample, sequenced in a study of blood T cell repertoires in COVID-19. The data were produced by immunoSEQ multiplex PCR, yet TCRdb's version contains in-frame clones alone and is incomplete. The data contain roughly 81,000 clones, approximately 89% of them singletons. Sequenced: peripheral blood. The receptor source for this set is a man aged 65 to 79 with active or convalescent COVID-19.

The count of this clone is one. This rearrangement joins TRBV5-5 to TRBJ1-5, with D perhaps TRBD1 (5 bases). The germline CDR1 and CDR2 sequences are SGHKS and YYEKEE (reference sequence). CDR3 length equals 14 residues. Deletions cut 3 bases from V and 8 bases from J, with 15 bases between. The CDR3 DNA is TGTGCCAGCAGCTCGGACATGGAGCTCGAGCCCCAGCATTTT. Its protein is CASSSDMELEPQHF. Full variable domain (rest looked up from reference TRBV5-5 and TRBJ1-5): DAGVTQSPTHLIKTRGQQVTLRCSPISGHKSVSWYQQVLGQGPQFIFQYYEKEERGRGNFPDRFSARQFPNYSSELNVNALLLGDSALYLCASSSDMELEPQHFGDGTRLSIL.

The CDR3 DNA is TGTGCCAGCAGGGGGCCACTCTCTGGAAACACCATATATTTT. Translation gives CASRGPLSGNTIYF. The chain joins TRBV2 to TRBJ1-3, with D perhaps TRBD1 (5 bases). With 6 bases removed from V and 0 bases from J, the gap between germline ends came to 9 bases. The CDR3 sequence is 14 residues long. CDR1 is SNHLY and CDR2 is FYNNEI in the germline V gene.

J is TRBJ2-2 and V is TRBV29-1; 10 bases are a match to TRBD1. Looked up from germline, CDR1 is SQVTM and CDR2 is ANQGSEA. The CDR3 spans 14 residues. The ends lost 6 bases at V and 7 bases at J; junction bases unmatched: 8. This CDR3 reads CSVTGGAFGGELFF. The DNA of the CDR3 is TGCAGCGTGACAGGGGGCGCATTTGGCGGGGAGCTGTTTTTT.

This rearrangement joins TRBV6-2 or TRBV6-3 to TRBJ1-5; possibly TRBD1 for D (5 bases). The CDR3 loop spans 13 amino acids. The germline V gene encodes CDR1 MNHEY and CDR2 SVGEGT. V was trimmed by 5 bases and J by 9 bases, leaving 14 bases between them. CDR3: CASSASGARPQHF. CDR3 in DNA: TGTGCCAGCAGTGCGAGTGGGGCCAGGCCCCAGCATTTT.

The V call is TRBV18, the J call TRBJ1-1, with D perhaps TRBD1 (6 bases). The CDR3 covers 16 residues. Trimming removed 3 bases at V and 0 bases at J, with 14 bases between. Germline V lookup: CDR1 KGHSH, CDR2 LQKENI. This CDR3 reads CASSPGGPGVNTEAFF. CDR3 DNA: TGTGCCAGCTCACCGGGGGGGCCGGGAGTGAACACTGAAGCTTTCTTT.

The CDR3 DNA reads TGTGCCAGCAGCCACGGAGGACAGGGGGCTGGAAACACCATATATTTT. The encoded protein is CASSHGGQGAGNTIYF. The chain employs TRBV3-1 (or the pseudogene TRBV3-2) and TRBJ1-3; TRBD1 matches 10 bases. J was trimmed by 2 bases and V by 3 bases; bases with no gene match: 4. CDR3 length: 16 residues. CDR1 and CDR2 from the germline V gene are LGHDT and YNNKEL (reference sequence).

The V gene is TRBV6-5, the J gene TRBJ1-6, with unresolved D. Deletions cut 6 bases from V and 7 bases from J, with 7 bases between. The CDR3 is made up of 12 amino acids. Germline V gene sequence: CDR1 MNHEY, CDR2 SVGAGI. The DNA of the CDR3 is TGTGCCAGCAGAGCCTGGAATTCACCCCTCCACTTT. It is translated as CASRAWNSPLHF.

The chain uses TRBV12-3 or TRBV12-4 and TRBJ1-6; maybe TRBD1 (6 bases). This CDR3 has 10 amino acids. V shed 8 bases and J shed 14 bases, with 10 bases lying between them. CDR3: CASGYRALHF. CDR3 bases: TGTGCCAGCGGGTACAGGGCCCTCCACTTT.

V is TRBV11-2 and J is TRBJ1-2, with 7 bases identical to TRBD1. Looked up from germline, CDR1 is SGHAT and CDR2 is FQNNGV. The CDR3 has 15 residues. V shed 5 bases, J shed 8 bases, and the junction held 14 bases outside the gene matches. The CDR3 region is CASSRTGRKVWGYTF. As DNA, the CDR3 is TGTGCCAGCAGCCGGACAGGACGAAAGGTGTGGGGCTACACCTTC.

The rearrangement links TRBV3-1 (or the pseudogene TRBV3-2) to TRBJ2-5, with 8 bases fitting TRBD2. Germline CDR1 reads LGHDT; CDR2 reads YNNKEL (reference sequence). This CDR3 is built from 14 residues. Germline trimming cut 8 bases from V and 5 bases from J; bases unmatched to any gene: 10. The CDR3 region is CASAKRGWEETQYF. Written as DNA, the CDR3 is TGTGCCAGCGCTAAGCGGGGGTGGGAGGAGACCCAGTACTTC.

In the case of this clone: A junction boundary mismatches the germline segment, possibly from a read error. The chain is built from TRBV7-2 and TRBJ2-1; 7 positions match TRBD2. This CDR3 region has 14 residues. CDR1 is SGHTA and CDR2 is FQGNSA in the germline V gene. The CDR3 bases are TGTGCCAGCCGCTTAAGCGGGGACCTCATTGAGCAGTTCTTC. This gives the protein CASRLSGDLIEQFF.

The J gene is TRBJ1-1, the V gene TRBV3-1 (or the pseudogene TRBV3-2); D not certain. This CDR3 has 16 amino acids. From germline, CDR1 is LGHDT and CDR2 YNNKEL (reference sequence). The ends were cut back, 0 bases at V and 0 bases at J, with 11 bases in the middle. The CDR3 sequence is CASSQDRLAVNTEAFF. CDR3 bases: TGTGCCAGCAGCCAAGATCGCTTGGCAGTGAACACTGAAGCTTTCTTT.